This record looks at one T cell receptor beta chain sequence and its context. Germline values: CDR1 LNHDA, CDR2 SQIVND (reference sequence). V gave up 5 bases and J gave up 3 bases; unmatched junction bases: 10. This CDR3 is built from 17 residues. This sample stems from a study of blood T cell repertoires in COVID-19. Looking at the study overall: Material from acute and convalescent COVID-19 was sourced from the United States, Italy and Spain. PBMCs, B-cell-depleted T cells, or T cells provided the cDNA or gDNA that made up the material.

As handled by the study authors: Amplification from reference gene primers served as the basis for estimated nucleated cell counts. Generated by immunoSEQ multiplex PCR, the TCRdb table keeps only in-frame clones and is missing some. V, J and clone size derive from that table, while D and trimming were established from the DNA sequence. The sample has roughly 190,000 clones; less than 90% are singletons. This clonotype originated in a human donor in a cohort sampled during active COVID-19. The chain combines TRBV19 with TRBJ1-5; 10 nucleotides line up with TRBD1. Sequencing was performed on peripheral blood. CDR3 amino acids: CASSHRDRGTTNQPQHF. Written as DNA, the CDR3 is TGTGCCAGTAGTCATCGGGACAGGGGAACAACCAATCAGCCCCAGCATTTT.